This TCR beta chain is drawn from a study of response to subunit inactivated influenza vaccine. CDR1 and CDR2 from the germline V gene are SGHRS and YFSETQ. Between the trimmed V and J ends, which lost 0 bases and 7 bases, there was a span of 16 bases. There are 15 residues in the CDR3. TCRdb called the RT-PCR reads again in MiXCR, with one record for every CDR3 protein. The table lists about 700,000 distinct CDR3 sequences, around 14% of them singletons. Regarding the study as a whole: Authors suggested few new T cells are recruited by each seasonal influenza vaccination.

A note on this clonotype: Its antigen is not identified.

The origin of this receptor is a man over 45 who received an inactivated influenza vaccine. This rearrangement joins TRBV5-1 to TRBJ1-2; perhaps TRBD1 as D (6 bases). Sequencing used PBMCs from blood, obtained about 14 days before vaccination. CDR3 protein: CASSLAGAVSGGYTF. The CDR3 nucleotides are TGCGCCAGCAGCTTGGCAGGGGCGGTCAGTGGTGGCTACACCTTC.